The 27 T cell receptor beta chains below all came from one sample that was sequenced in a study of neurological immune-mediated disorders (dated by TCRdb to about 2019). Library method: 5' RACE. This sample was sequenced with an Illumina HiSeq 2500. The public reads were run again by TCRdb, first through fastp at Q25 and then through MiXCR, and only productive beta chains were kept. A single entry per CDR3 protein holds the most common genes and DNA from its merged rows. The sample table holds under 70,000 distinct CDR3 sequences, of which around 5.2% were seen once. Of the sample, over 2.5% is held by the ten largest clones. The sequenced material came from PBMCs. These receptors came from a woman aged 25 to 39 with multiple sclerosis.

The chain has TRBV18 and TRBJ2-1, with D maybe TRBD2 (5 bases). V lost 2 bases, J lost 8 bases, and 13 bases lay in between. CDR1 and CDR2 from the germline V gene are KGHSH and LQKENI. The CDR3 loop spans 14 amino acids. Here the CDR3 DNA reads TGTGCCAGCTCACCAGATGGCCGGGGATATGAGCAGTTCTTC. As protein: CASSPDGRGYEQFF.

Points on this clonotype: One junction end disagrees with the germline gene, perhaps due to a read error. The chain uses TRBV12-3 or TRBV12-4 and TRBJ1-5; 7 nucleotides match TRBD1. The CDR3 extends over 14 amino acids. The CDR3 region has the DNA TGTGCCAGCAGTTTAAAAGGGGGCAATCAGCCCCAGCGTTTT. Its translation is CASSLKGGNQPQRF.

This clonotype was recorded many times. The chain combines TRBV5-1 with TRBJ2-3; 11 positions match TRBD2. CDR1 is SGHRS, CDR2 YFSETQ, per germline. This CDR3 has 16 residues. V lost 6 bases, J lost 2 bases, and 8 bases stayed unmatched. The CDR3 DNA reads TGCGCCAGCAACAAACTTAGCGGGGGGGCCACAGATACGCAGTATTTT. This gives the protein CASNKLSGGATDTQYF.

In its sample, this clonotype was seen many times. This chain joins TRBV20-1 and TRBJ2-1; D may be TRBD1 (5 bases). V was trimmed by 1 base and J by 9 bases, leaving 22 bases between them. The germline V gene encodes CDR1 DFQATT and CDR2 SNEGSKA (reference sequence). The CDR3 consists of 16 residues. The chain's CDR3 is CSARATGEPPWGEQFF. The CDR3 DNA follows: TGCAGTGCTAGAGCCACAGGCGAACCACCGTGGGGTGAGCAGTTCTTC.

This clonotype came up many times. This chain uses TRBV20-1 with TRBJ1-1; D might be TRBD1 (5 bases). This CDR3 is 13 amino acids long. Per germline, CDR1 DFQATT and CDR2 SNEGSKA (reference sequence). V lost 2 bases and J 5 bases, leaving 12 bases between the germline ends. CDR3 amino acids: CSARIGAGTEAFF. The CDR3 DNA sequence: TGCAGTGCTAGAATTGGGGCGGGTACTGAAGCTTTCTTT.

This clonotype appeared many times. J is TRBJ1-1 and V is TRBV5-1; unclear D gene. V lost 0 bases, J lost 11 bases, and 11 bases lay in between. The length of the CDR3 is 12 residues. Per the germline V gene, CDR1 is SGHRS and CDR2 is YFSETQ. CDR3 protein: CASSLGEREAFF. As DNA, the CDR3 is TGCGCCAGCAGCTTGGGAGAACGAGAGGCTTTCTTT.

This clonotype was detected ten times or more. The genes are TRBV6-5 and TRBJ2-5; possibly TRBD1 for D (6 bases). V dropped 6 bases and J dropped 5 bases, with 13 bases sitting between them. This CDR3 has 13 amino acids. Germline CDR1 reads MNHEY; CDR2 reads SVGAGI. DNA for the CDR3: TGTGCCAGCAGAGGGACACCCCGGGAGACCCAGTACTTC. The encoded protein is CASRGTPRETQYF.

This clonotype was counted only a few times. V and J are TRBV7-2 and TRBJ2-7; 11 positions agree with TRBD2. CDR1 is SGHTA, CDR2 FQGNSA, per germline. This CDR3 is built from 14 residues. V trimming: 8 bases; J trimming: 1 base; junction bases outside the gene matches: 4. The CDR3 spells CASGLAGGSYEQYF. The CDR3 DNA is TGTGCCAGCGGCCTAGCGGGAGGTTCCTACGAGCAGTACTTC. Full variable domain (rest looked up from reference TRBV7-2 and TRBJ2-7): GAGVSQSPSNKVTEKGKDVELRCDPISGHTALYWYRQSLGQGLEFLIYFQGNSAPDKSGLPSDRFSAERTGGSVSTLTIQRTQQEDSAVYLCASGLAGGSYEQYFGPGTRLTVT.

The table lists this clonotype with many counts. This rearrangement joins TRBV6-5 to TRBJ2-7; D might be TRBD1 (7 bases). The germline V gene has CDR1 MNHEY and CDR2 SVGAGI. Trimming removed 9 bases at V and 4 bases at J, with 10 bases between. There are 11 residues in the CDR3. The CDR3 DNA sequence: TGTGCCAGACAGGGGAGGTACGAGCAGTACTTC. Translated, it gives CARQGRYEQYF.

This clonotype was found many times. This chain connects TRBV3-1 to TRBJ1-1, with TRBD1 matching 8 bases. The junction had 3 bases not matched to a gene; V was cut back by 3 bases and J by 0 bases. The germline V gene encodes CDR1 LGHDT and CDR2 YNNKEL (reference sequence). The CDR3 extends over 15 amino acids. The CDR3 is CASSQGTGLNTEAFF. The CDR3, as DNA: TGTGCCAGCAGCCAGGGGACAGGCCTGAACACTGAAGCTTTCTTT.

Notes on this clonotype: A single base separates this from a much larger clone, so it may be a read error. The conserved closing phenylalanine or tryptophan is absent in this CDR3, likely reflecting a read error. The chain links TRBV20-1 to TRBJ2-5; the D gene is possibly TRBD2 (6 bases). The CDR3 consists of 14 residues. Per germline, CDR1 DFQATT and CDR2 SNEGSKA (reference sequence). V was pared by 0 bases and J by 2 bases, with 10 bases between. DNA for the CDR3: TGCAGTGCTAGAGACACGGGACTGCAAGAGACCCAGTACTGC. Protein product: CSARDTGLQETQYC.

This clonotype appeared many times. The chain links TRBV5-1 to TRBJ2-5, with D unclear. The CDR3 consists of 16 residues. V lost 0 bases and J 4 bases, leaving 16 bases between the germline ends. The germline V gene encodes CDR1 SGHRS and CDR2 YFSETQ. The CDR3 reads CASSLEASSFAETQYF. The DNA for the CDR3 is TGCGCCAGCAGCTTGGAGGCTAGTTCGTTTGCAGAGACCCAGTACTTC.

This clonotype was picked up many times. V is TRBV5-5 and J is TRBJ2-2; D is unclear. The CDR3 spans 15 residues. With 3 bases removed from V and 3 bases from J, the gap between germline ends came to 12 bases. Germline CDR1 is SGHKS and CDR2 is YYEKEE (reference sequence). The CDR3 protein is CASSWRTADTGELFF. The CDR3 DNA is TGTGCCAGCAGCTGGCGGACGGCGGACACCGGGGAGCTGTTTTTT.

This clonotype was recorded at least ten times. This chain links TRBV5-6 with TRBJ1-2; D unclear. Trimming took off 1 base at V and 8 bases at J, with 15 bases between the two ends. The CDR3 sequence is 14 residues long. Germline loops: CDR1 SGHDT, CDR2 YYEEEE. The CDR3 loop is CASSLKAKGLGYTF. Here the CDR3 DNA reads TGTGCCAGCAGCTTGAAGGCAAAGGGTTTAGGCTACACCTTC.

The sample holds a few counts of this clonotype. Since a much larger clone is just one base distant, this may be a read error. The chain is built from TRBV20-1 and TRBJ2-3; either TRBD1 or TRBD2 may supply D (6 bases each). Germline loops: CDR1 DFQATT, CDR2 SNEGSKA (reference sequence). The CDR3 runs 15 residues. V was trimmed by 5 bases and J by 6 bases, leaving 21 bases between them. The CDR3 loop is CSAPRLVGGHDTQYF. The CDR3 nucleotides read TGCAGTGCTCCGAGACTAGTGGGGGGCCACGATACGCAGTATTTT.

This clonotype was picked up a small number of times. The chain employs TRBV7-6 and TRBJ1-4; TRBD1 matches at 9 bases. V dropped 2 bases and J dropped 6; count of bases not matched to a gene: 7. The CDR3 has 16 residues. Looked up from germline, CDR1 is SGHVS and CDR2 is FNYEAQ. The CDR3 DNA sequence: TGTGCCAGCAGCTTATTCGAGGGACAGGGCGATGAAAAACTGTTTTTT. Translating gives CASSLFEGQGDEKLFF.

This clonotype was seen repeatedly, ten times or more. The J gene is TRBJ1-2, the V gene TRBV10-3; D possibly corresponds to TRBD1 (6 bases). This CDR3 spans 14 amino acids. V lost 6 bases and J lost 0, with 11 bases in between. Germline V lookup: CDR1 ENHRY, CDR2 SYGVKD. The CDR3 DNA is TGTGCCATCAGGCCAGGGGCGGCTAACTATGGCTACACCTTC. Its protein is CAIRPGAANYGYTF.

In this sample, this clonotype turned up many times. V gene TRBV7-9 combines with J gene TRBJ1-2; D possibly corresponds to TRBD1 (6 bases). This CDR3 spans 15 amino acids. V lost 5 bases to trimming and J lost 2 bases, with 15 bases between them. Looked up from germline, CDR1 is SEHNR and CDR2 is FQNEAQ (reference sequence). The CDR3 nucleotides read TGTGCCAGCAGCACACACAGGGTTGGAAACTATGGCTACACCTTC. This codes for CASSTHRVGNYGYTF.

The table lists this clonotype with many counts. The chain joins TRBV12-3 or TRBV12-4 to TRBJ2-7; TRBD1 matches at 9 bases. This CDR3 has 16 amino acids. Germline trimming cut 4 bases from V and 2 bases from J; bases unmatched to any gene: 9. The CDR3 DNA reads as TGTGCCAGCAGTTCCACCGGGACAGGGAATCCCTACGAGCAGTACTTC. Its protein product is CASSSTGTGNPYEQYF.

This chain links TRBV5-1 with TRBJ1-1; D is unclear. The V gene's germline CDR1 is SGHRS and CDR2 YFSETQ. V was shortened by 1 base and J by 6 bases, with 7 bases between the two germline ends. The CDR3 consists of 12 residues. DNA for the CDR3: TGCGCCAGCAGCTTGAACCAAGCTGAAGCTTTCTTT. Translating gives CASSLNQAEAFF.

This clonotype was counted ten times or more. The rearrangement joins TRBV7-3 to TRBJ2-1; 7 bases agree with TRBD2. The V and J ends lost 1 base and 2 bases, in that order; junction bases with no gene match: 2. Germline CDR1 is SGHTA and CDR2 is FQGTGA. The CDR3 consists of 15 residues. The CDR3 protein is CASSLMSGTYNEQFF. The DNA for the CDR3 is TGTGCCAGCAGCTTAATGAGCGGGACCTACAATGAGCAGTTCTTC.

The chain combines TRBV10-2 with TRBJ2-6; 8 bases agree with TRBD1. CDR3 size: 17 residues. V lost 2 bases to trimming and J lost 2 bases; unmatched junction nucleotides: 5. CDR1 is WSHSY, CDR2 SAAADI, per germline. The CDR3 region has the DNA TGCGCCAGCAGTGAGGGGACAGGAAGTCCTGGGGCCAACGTCCTGACTTTC. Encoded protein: CASSEGTGSPGANVLTF.

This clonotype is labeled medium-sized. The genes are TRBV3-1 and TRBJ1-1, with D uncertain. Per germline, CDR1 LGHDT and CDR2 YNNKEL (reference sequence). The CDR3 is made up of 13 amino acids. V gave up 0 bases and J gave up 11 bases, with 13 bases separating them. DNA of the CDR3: TGTGCCAGCAGCCAAGATAGACACCGGGTGGCTTTCTTT. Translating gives CASSQDRHRVAFF.

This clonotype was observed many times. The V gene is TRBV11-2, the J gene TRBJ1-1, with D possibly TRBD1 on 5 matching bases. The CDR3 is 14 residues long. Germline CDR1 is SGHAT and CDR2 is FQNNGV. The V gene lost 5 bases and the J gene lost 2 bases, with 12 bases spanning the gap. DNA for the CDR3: TGTGCCAGCAGCCCTGTGAGGGGAAACACTGAAGCTTTCTTT. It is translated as CASSPVRGNTEAFF.

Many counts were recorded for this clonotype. CDR3 amino acids: CASSSGTSGSYFQYF. In nucleotides, the CDR3 is TGCGCCAGCAGCAGCGGGACTAGCGGGTCCTACTTTCAGTACTTC. J is TRBJ2-4 and V is TRBV5-1; 12 bases line up with TRBD2. Germline assignment: CDR1 SGHRS and CDR2 YFSETQ. CDR3 length: 15 residues. V gave up 4 bases and J gave up 11 bases; unmatched junction bases: 10.

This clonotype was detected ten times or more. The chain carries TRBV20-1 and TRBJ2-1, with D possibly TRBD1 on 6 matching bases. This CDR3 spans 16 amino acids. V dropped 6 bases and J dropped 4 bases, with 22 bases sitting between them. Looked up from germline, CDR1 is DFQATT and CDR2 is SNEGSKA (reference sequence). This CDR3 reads CSATTQSRQGYNEQFF. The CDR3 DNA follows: TGCAGTGCGACGACCCAGAGTAGGCAGGGGTACAATGAGCAGTTCTTC.

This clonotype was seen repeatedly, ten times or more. The CDR3 nucleotides are TGTGCCGGTGCGACTAGCGGGGTGACAGATACGCAGTATTTT. This encodes CAGATSGVTDTQYF. The V and J genes are TRBV6-6 and TRBJ2-3, with 11 bases matching TRBD2. Per the germline V gene, CDR1 is MNHNY and CDR2 is SVGAGI (reference sequence). The J segment lost 3 bases and the V segment lost 11 bases, leaving 7 bases of the junction unmatched. This CDR3 is built from 14 residues.